Below are 5 T cell receptor beta chains sequenced from a single sample in a study of blood T cell repertoires in COVID-19. Assay used: immunoSEQ multiplex PCR; TCRdb lists only in-frame clones, some missing. Among 200,000 to 250,000 clones listed, approximately 86% were seen once. Sequencing was done on a sample of PBMCs or T cells enriched from blood (not recorded which). The receptors come from a woman in her forties with acute COVID-19.

The chain is built from TRBV28 and TRBJ2-5; 11 bases are shared with TRBD2. V lost 3 bases and J lost 14; bases outside the gene matches: 5. This CDR3 spans 12 amino acids. CDR1 MDHEN and CDR2 SYDVKM come from the germline V gene. This CDR3 reads CASSFTGTSGYF. CDR3 sequence (DNA): TGTGCCAGCAGTTTTACCGGGACTAGCGGTTACTTC.

The chain carries TRBV9 and TRBJ1-4; a weak D match, TRBD1 (6 bases). Germline V gives CDR1 SGDLS, CDR2 YYNGEE. The V end lost 0 bases, the J end lost 4 bases, and 13 bases lay between the germline ends. This CDR3 comprises 16 residues. CDR3 nucleotides: TGTGCCAGCAGCGTAGATCAGGGGTTCAGTAATGAAAAACTGTTTTTT. This codes for CASSVDQGFSNEKLFF. Full variable domain (outside the CDR3, taken from reference TRBV9 and TRBJ1-4): DSGVTQTPKHLITATGQRVTLRCSPRSGDLSVYWYQQSLDQGLQFLIQYYNGEERAKGNILERFSAQQFPDLHSELNLSSLELGDSALYFCASSVDQGFSNEKLFFGSGTQLSVL.

The chain links TRBV7-9 to TRBJ2-7, with 8 bases matching TRBD1. The CDR3 sequence is 14 residues long. Trimming cost V 6 bases and J 5 bases; bases outside gene matches: 9. Germline V lookup: CDR1 SEHNR, CDR2 FQNEAQ (reference sequence). DNA for the CDR3: TGTGCCAGCAGTGAGACAGGGGTGTCGGACGAGCAGTACTTC. Its translation is CASSETGVSDEQYF. The full variable domain, rest sourced from reference TRBV7-9 and TRBJ2-7, is DTGVSQNPRHKITKRGQNVTFRCDPISEHNRLYWYRQTLGQGPEFLTYFQNEAQLEKSRLLSDRFSAERPKGSFSTLEIQRTEQGDSAMYLCASSETGVSDEQYFGPGTRLTVT.

This clone was observed a handful of times. V is TRBV28 and J is TRBJ2-7; a possible D gene is TRBD1 (5 bases). Germline V gene data show CDR1 as MDHEN and CDR2 as SYDVKM. Trimming shortened V by 7 bases and J by 7 bases, and 17 bases separated the two germline ends. There are 13 residues in the CDR3. The CDR3 nucleotides read TGTGCCAGCATATACCAGGGTACGCGTGAGCAGTACTTC. The encoded protein is CASIYQGTREQYF.

This clone is a singleton in its sample. The rearrangement uses TRBV27 and TRBJ2-7; D is possibly TRBD2 (5 bases). The CDR3 extends over 15 amino acids. The ends were cut back, 7 bases at V and 0 bases at J, with 16 bases in the middle. Germline V gives CDR1 MNHEY, CDR2 SMNVEV (reference sequence). CDR3 residues: CASTFWRASSYEQYF. CDR3 DNA: TGTGCCAGCACCTTTTGGCGGGCTAGCTCCTACGAGCAGTACTTC.